One and the same sample provided the 26 T cell receptor beta chains below, sequenced in a study of T-cell reconstitution after alpha-beta-depleted transplantation in children. The TCRbeta library was prepared with unique molecular identifiers. MiXCR was run by TCRdb on the PCR reads, yielding one entry per CDR3 protein. Among a few hundred thousand distinct CDR3 sequences listed, roughly a quarter were seen once. Sequencing used PBMCs, obtained before TCRalphabeta/CD19-depleted stem cell transplant. The receptors stem from a boy younger than two with Wiskott-Aldrich syndrome, due to receive a stem cell transplant.

There are a few counts of this clonotype. V is TRBV5-1 and J is TRBJ2-5; 10 bases align to TRBD2. The J segment lost 4 bases and the V segment lost 0 bases, leaving 6 bases of the junction unmatched. CDR1 SGHRS and CDR2 YFSETQ come from the germline V gene. The CDR3 contains 16 residues. CDR3 nucleotides: TGCGCCAGCAGCTTGGAAGGACGGACTAGCGGAGAGACCCAGTACTTC. Amino acid sequence: CASSLEGRTSGETQYF. Full variable domain (missing parts from reference TRBV5-1 and TRBJ2-5): KAGVTQTPRYLIKTRGQQVTLSCSPISGHRSVSWYQQTPGQGLQFLFEYFSETQRNKGNFPGRFSGRQFSNSRSEMNVSTLELGDSALYLCASSLEGRTSGETQYFGPGTRLLVL.

This clonotype was counted between two and nine times. The chain uses TRBV14 and TRBJ2-6; D call uncertain. This CDR3 is 14 amino acids long. Looked up from germline, CDR1 is SGHDN and CDR2 is FVKESK. Trimming shortened V by 8 bases and J by 0 bases, and 8 bases separated the two germline ends. This CDR3 is CASRRASGANVLTF. The CDR3 DNA follows: TGTGCCAGCCGCCGGGCCTCTGGGGCCAACGTCCTGACTTTC. Variable domain in full (rest from reference TRBV14 and TRBJ2-6): EAGVTQFPSHSVIEKGQTVTLRCDPISGHDNLYWYRRVMGKEIKFLLHFVKESKQDESGMPNNRFLAERTGGTYSTLKVQPAELEDSGVYFCASRRASGANVLTFGAGSRLTVL.

The rearrangement uses TRBV5-1 and TRBJ1-1; no clear D gene. The V gene lost 4 bases and the J gene lost 6 bases, with 13 bases spanning the gap. This CDR3 region has 13 residues. From germline, CDR1 is SGHRS and CDR2 YFSETQ. The CDR3 here is CASSAMGGAEAFF. For the CDR3, the DNA is TGCGCCAGCAGCGCCATGGGAGGCGCTGAAGCTTTCTTT.

V is TRBV5-1 and J is TRBJ1-3; the D gene is possibly TRBD1 (6 bases). CDR3 length equals 14 residues. V lost 2 bases, J lost 4 bases, and 10 bases lay in between. CDR1 and CDR2 from the germline V gene are SGHRS and YFSETQ. The CDR3 nucleotides read TGCGCCAGCAGCTTCCTGGGGGCAGGAAACACCATATATTTT. Its translation: CASSFLGAGNTIYF.

Remarks on this clonotype: At one boundary the junction diverges from the germline segment, which might be a read error. The V call is TRBV3-1, the J call TRBJ2-5; the match to TRBD2 covers 7 bases. CDR1 and CDR2 (germline): LGHDT, YNNKEL (reference sequence). This CDR3 is 16 amino acids long. The chain's CDR3 is CTSCSSGESYQETQYF. CDR3 bases: TGTACCAGCTGCTCTAGCGGAGAATCGTACCAAGAGACCCAGTACTTC.

This chain links TRBV7-6 with TRBJ2-7, with 8 bases fitting TRBD2. Looked up from germline, CDR1 is SGHVS and CDR2 is FNYEAQ. This CDR3 region has 16 residues. Trimming removed 0 bases from V and 2 bases from J; junction bases left unmatched: 6. Here the CDR3 reads CASSLAGGAGAYEQYF. As DNA, the CDR3 is TGTGCCAGCAGCTTAGCCGGCGGAGCGGGGGCCTACGAGCAGTACTTC.

The chain has TRBV27 and TRBJ1-5; D is undetermined. The CDR3 is 15 residues long. The V end was cut by 1 base, the J end by 3 bases, with 10 bases between. Germline values: CDR1 MNHEY, CDR2 SMNVEV (reference sequence). CDR3: CASSLFSTTNQPQHF. The CDR3, as DNA: TGTGCCAGCAGTTTATTTAGTACTACCAATCAGCCCCAGCATTTT.

The table lists this clonotype with a few counts. The chain uses TRBV20-1 and TRBJ2-3; the D is unclear. V lost 0 bases and J 2 bases, leaving 6 bases between the germline ends. The CDR3 has 13 residues. Germline lookup yields CDR1 DFQATT and CDR2 SNEGSKA (reference sequence). The CDR3, as DNA: TGCAGTGCTAGAGATTCCGTCACAGATACGCAGTATTTT. This encodes CSARDSVTDTQYF.

The J gene is TRBJ2-1, the V gene TRBV20-1; D is ambiguous. The CDR3 covers 10 residues. The germline gives CDR1 DFQATT, CDR2 SNEGSKA (reference sequence). Trimming pared 3 bases from V and 8 bases from J, leaving 5 bases between. DNA for the CDR3: TGCAGTGCTAGGGGCGATGAGCAGTTCTTC. Amino acids: CSARGDEQFF.

V is TRBV7-6 and J is TRBJ1-5, with D unclear. Germline V gene data show CDR1 as SGHVS and CDR2 as FNYEAQ. V was cut by 0 bases and J by 2 bases, with 17 bases left in between. This CDR3 has 18 amino acids. CDR3 bases: TGTGCCAGCAGCTTAGCGTCTTACTCCGGGATTGGCAATCAGCCCCAGCATTTT. This translates into CASSLASYSGIGNQPQHF. Looking up the rest from reference TRBV7-6 and TRBJ1-5 gives the full variable domain: GAGVSQSPRYKVTKRGQDVALRCDPISGHVSLYWYRQALGQGPEFLTYFNYEAQQDKSGLPNDRFSAERPEGSISTLTIQRTEQRDSAMYRCASSLASYSGIGNQPQHFGDGTRLSIL.

The chain is built from TRBV5-1 and TRBJ2-2; D unclear. Germline loops: CDR1 SGHRS, CDR2 YFSETQ. Trimming removed 2 bases at V and 5 bases at J, with 16 bases between. The CDR3 sequence is 16 residues long. The CDR3 DNA follows: TGCGCCAGCAGCTTCGGGCAGCTTACCGGGACCGGGGAGCTGTTTTTT. This codes for CASSFGQLTGTGELFF.

A few counts support this clonotype. The chain has TRBV7-9 and TRBJ1-1; no clear D. Germline lookup yields CDR1 SEHNR and CDR2 FQNEAQ (reference sequence). This CDR3 is built from 15 residues. Trimming shortened V by 2 bases and J by 5 bases, and 15 bases separated the two germline ends. In nucleotides, the CDR3 is TGTGCCAGCAGCTTATCACCTGGGAGGGAAACTGAAGCTTTCTTT. Protein sequence: CASSLSPGRETEAFF.

The chain is built from TRBV6-1 and TRBJ2-1, with 9 bases aligning to TRBD2. The length of the CDR3 is 15 residues. Looked up from germline, CDR1 is MNHNS and CDR2 is SASEGT. J was trimmed by 4 bases and V by 6 bases; bases with no gene match: 7. This chain's CDR3 is CASRTLAGLYNEQFF. In nucleotides, the CDR3 is TGTGCCAGCAGGACACTAGCGGGTCTTTACAATGAGCAGTTCTTC.

The chain recombines TRBV19 with TRBJ1-2; tentatively, D is TRBD1 (5 bases). Per the germline V gene, CDR1 is LNHDA and CDR2 is SQIVND (reference sequence). CDR3 length: 14 residues. The V end was cut by 0 bases, the J end by 4 bases, with 9 bases between. The CDR3 reads CASSIDPGPYGYTF. In DNA, the CDR3 is TGTGCCAGTAGTATAGATCCGGGACCCTATGGCTACACCTTC. The full variable domain, rest sourced from reference TRBV19 and TRBJ1-2, is DGGITQSPKYLFRKEGQNVTLSCEQNLNHDAMYWYRQDPGQGLRLIYYSQIVNDFQKGDIAEGYSVSREKKESFPLTVTSAQKNPTAFYLCASSIDPGPYGYTFGSGTRLTVV.

The J gene is TRBJ1-5, the V gene TRBV6-1, with D possibly TRBD1 on 5 matching bases. Trimming left V 2 bases short and J 4 bases short, with 12 bases between. This CDR3 region has 15 residues. Germline lookup yields CDR1 MNHNS and CDR2 SASEGT. The CDR3 DNA is TGTGCCAGCAGTGAAAGGAGGGGTTCGAATCAGCCCCAGCATTTT. Translation gives CASSERRGSNQPQHF.

There are a few counts of this clonotype. The chain joins TRBV6-1 to TRBJ1-5; no clear D gene. Germline V gene lookup returns CDR1 MNHNS and CDR2 SASEGT. The CDR3 runs to 14 residues. Trimming removed 4 bases from V and 2 bases from J, with 9 bases in between. The CDR3 protein is CASSAEKGNQPQHF. The CDR3 nucleotides read TGTGCCAGCAGTGCCGAGAAGGGCAATCAGCCCCAGCATTTT.

The chain links TRBV7-9 to TRBJ2-5; D not resolved. The germline V and J ends were trimmed by 5 bases and 7 bases, with 14 bases remaining between them. Germline assignment: CDR1 SEHNR and CDR2 FQNEAQ (reference sequence). The CDR3 runs 13 residues. The CDR3 DNA follows: TGTGCCAGCAGCCACCCCAACCCATGGACCCAGTACTTC. It is translated as CASSHPNPWTQYF.

This clonotype was seen only a few times. The CDR3 sequence: CASKGGLSTEAFF. The CDR3 DNA sequence: TGTGCCAGCAAGGGGGGACTGAGCACTGAAGCTTTCTTT. This chain connects TRBV28 to TRBJ1-1; TRBD1 is a possible D gene (6 bases). CDR1 MDHEN and CDR2 SYDVKM come from the germline V gene. Trimming took off 7 bases at V and 4 bases at J, with 13 bases between the two ends. The CDR3 consists of 13 residues.

This clonotype was counted only a few times. The rearrangement links TRBV5-1 to TRBJ1-4; 7 bases agree with TRBD1. CDR1 and CDR2 (germline): SGHRS, YFSETQ. The CDR3 contains 17 residues. J lost 4 bases, V lost 4 bases, and 13 bases had no gene match. CDR3 in amino acids: CASSPFWTGPFNEKLFF. As DNA, the CDR3 is TGCGCCAGCAGCCCTTTCTGGACAGGCCCCTTTAATGAAAAACTGTTTTTT.

The chain uses TRBV5-1 and TRBJ2-1; the D is unclear. This CDR3 has 14 amino acids. V gave up 0 bases and J gave up 5 bases, with 9 bases separating them. In germline, CDR1 is SGHRS, CDR2 YFSETQ. CDR3 nucleotides: TGCGCCAGCAGCTTGGTTGCGCCGAACAATGAGCAGTTCTTC. Protein product: CASSLVAPNNEQFF.

CDR3 nucleotide sequence: TGTGCCAGCAGGGCCCCACTAGCGACCGGGGAGCTGTTTTTT. Translation: CASRAPLATGELFF. The V call is TRBV6-1, the J call TRBJ2-2; 7 positions match TRBD2. Germline values: CDR1 MNHNS, CDR2 SASEGT. Germline trimming cut 6 bases from V and 5 bases from J; bases unmatched to any gene: 6. The CDR3 covers 14 residues.

The rearrangement uses TRBV5-5 and TRBJ2-2; possible D gene TRBD2, 5 bases. Germline assignment: CDR1 SGHKS and CDR2 YYEKEE (reference sequence). V dropped 3 bases and J dropped 6 bases, with 12 bases sitting between them. CDR3 size: 14 residues. CDR3 nucleotide sequence: TGTGCCAGCAGCTCGGAGGTTTACGCCGGGGAGCTGTTTTTT. Translated, it gives CASSSEVYAGELFF.

V and J are TRBV12-3 or TRBV12-4 and TRBJ2-7; D remains unclear. The ends were cut back, 4 bases at V and 2 bases at J, with 12 bases in the middle. There are 14 residues in the CDR3. The CDR3 reads CASSSPQRTYEQYF. In nucleotides, the CDR3 is TGTGCCAGCAGTTCCCCCCAGAGAACCTACGAGCAGTACTTC.

This chain uses TRBV27 with TRBJ2-7; 7 positions match TRBD1. Germline loops: CDR1 MNHEY, CDR2 SMNVEV (reference sequence). The CDR3 is 15 amino acids. V was clipped by 6 bases and J by 3 bases; unmatched bases: 11. Here the CDR3 DNA reads TGTGCCAGCAGATTCCAAGGGACAGAGCGCTACGAGCAGTACTTC. Amino acid sequence: CASRFQGTERYEQYF.

In its sample, this clonotype was seen a few times. The chain employs TRBV12-3 or TRBV12-4 and TRBJ2-3; TRBD2 matches at 7 bases. Trimming removed 1 base from V and 5 bases from J; junction bases left unmatched: 3. This CDR3 comprises 14 residues. The CDR3 sequence is CASSLGGRQDTQYF. The CDR3, as DNA: TGTGCCAGCAGTTTAGGCGGGAGACAAGATACGCAGTATTTT.

J is TRBJ1-1 and V is TRBV7-9; D not resolved. Trimming removed 1 base at V and 0 bases at J, with 15 bases between. This CDR3 has 17 residues. The V gene's germline CDR1 is SEHNR and CDR2 FQNEAQ (reference sequence). The CDR3 sequence is CASSLGVGRSLNTEAFF. In nucleotides, the CDR3 is TGTGCCAGCAGCTTAGGGGTAGGTAGGTCTCTGAACACTGAAGCTTTCTTT.